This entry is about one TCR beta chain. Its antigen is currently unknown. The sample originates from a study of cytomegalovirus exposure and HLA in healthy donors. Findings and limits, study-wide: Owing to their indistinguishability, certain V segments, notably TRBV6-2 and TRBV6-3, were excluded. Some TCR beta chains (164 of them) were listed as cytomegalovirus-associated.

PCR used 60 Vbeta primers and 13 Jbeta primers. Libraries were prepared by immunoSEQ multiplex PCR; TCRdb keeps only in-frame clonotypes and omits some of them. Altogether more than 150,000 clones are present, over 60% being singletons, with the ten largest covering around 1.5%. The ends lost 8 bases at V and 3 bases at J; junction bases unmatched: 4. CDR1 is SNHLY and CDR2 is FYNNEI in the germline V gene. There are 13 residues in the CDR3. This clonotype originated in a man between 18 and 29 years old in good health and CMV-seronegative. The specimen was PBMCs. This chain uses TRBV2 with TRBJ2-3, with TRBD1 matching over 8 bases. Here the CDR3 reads CASQGAGTDTQYF. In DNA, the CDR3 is TGTGCCAGCCAGGGGGCTGGAACAGATACGCAGTATTTT.